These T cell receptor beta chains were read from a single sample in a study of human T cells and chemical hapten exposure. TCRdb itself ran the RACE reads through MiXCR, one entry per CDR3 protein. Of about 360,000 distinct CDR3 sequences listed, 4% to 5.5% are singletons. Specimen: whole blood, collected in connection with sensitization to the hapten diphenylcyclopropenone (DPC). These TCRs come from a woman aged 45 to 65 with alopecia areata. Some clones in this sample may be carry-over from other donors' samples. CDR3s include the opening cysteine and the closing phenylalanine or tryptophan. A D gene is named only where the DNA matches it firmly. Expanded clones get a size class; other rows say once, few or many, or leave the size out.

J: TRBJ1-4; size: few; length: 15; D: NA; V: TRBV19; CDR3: CASTQGFSTNEKLFF; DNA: TGTGCCAGTACTCAGGGGTTTTCAACTAATGAAAAACTGTTTTTT
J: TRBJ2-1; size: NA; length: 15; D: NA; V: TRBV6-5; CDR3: CASSYFAGYYNEQFF; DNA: TGTGCCAGCAGTTACTTTGCGGGGTATTACAATGAGCAGTTCTTC
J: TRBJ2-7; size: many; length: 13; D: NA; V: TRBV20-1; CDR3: CSATITQGYEQYF; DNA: TGCAGTGCCACGATAACGCAGGGCTACGAGCAGTACTTC
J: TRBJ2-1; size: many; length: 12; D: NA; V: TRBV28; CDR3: CASSLRWGEQFF; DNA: TGTGCCAGCAGTTTACGTTGGGGTGAGCAGTTCTTC
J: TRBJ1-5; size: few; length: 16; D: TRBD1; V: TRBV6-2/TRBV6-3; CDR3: CASSYRGQRNNQPQHF; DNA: TGTGCCAGCAGTTACCGGGGACAGAGAAACAATCAGCCCCAGCATTTT
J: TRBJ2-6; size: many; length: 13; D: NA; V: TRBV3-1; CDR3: CASRSSGANVLTF; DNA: TGTGCCAGCAGGAGCTCTGGGGCCAACGTCCTGACTTTC
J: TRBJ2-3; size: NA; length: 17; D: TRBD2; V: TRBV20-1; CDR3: CSAESSMTSGGTDTQYF; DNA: TGCAGTGCCGAGAGTTCGATGACTAGCGGGGGGACAGATACGCAGTATTTT
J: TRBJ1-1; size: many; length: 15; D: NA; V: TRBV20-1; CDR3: CSARDNSGVNTEAFF; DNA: TGCAGTGCTAGAGATAATTCGGGGGTTAATACTGAAGCTTTCTTT
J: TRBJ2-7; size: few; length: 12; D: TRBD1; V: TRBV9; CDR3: CASSSTGAEQYF; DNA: TGTGCCAGCAGCTCCACAGGGGCCGAGCAGTACTTC
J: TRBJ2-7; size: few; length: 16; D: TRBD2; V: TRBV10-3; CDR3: CAIGGLAPSKTYEQYF; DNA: TGTGCCATTGGTGGACTAGCGCCATCAAAGACCTACGAGCAGTACTTC
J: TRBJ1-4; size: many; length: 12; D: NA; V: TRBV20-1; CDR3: CSASDGYEKLFF; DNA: TGCAGTGCTAGTGACGGATATGAAAAACTGTTTTTT
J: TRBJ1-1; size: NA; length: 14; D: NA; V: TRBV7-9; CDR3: CASSLAAGMTEAFF; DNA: TGTGCCAGCAGCTTAGCAGCAGGGATGACTGAAGCTTTCTTT
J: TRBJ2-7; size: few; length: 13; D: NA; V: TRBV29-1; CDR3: CSVEDRTNYEQYF; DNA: TGCAGCGTTGAAGACAGGACGAACTACGAGCAGTACTTC
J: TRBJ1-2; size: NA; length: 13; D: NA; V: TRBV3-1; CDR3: CASSQGGAYGYTF; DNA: TGTGCCAGCAGCCAGGGAGGGGCCTATGGCTACACCTTC
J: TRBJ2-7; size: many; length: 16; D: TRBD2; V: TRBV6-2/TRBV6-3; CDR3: CASSAGTSGAGYEQYF; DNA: TGTGCCAGCAGTGCCGGGACTAGCGGGGCCGGCTACGAGCAGTACTTC
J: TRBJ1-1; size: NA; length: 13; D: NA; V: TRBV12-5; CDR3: CASGVGWTTEAFF; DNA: TGTGCTAGTGGTGTAGGGTGGACCACTGAAGCTTTCTTT
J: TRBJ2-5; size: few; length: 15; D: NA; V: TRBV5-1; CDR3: CASSSPRGAGETQYF; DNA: TGCGCCAGCAGCTCCCCCCGGGGCGCGGGGGAGACCCAGTACTTC
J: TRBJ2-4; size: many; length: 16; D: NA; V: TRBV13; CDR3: CASSLAKSGPKNIQYF; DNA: TGTGCCAGCAGCTTAGCGAAAAGTGGGCCGAAAAACATTCAGTACTTC
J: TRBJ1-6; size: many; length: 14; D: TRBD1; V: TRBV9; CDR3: CASSEGQSNSPLHF; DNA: TGTGCCAGCAGCGAGGGACAGTCTAATTCACCCCTCCACTTT
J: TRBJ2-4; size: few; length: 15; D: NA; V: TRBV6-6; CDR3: CATSGTGLAKNIQYF; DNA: TGTGCCACCTCGGGTACGGGCCTAGCCAAAAACATTCAGTACTTC
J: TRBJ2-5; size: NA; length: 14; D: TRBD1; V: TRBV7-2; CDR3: CASSHRQGAETQYF; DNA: TGTGCCAGCAGCCACCGACAGGGTGCAGAGACCCAGTACTTC
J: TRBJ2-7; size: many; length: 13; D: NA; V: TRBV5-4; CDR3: CASSRDTAYEQYF; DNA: TGTGCCAGCAGCCGGGACACGGCCTACGAGCAGTACTTC
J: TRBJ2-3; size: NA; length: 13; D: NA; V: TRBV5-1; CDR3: CASSFRTADTQYF; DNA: TGCGCCAGCAGCTTTCGGACGGCAGATACGCAGTATTTT
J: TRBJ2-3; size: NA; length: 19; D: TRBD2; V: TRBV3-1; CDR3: CASRPEYQRGVEIEDTQYF; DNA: TGTGCCAGCCGGCCGGAGTACCAGCGGGGGGTGGAGATCGAGGATACGCAGTATTTT
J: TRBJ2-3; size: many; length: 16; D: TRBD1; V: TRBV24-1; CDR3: CATSDFTGDVEDTQYF; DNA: TGTGCCACCAGTGATTTCACAGGGGACGTGGAAGATACGCAGTATTTT
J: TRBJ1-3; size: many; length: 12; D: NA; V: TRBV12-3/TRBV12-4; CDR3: CASSFEGNTIYF; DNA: TGTGCCAGCAGTTTCGAGGGAAACACCATATATTTT
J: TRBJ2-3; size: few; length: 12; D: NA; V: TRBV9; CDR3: CASSVAGDTQYF; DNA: TGTGCCAGCAGCGTAGCCGGGGATACGCAGTATTTT
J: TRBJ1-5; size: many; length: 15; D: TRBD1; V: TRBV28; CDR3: CASRRQGEGNQPQHF; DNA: TGTGCCAGCAGACGACAGGGAGAGGGCAATCAGCCCCAGCATTTT
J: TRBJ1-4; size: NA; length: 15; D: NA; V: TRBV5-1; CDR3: CASSFNRATNEKLFF; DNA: TGCGCCAGCAGCTTTAACAGGGCAACTAATGAAAAACTGTTTTTT
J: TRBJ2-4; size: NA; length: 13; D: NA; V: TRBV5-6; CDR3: CASSLFGENIQYF; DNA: TGTGCCAGCAGCTTGTTTGGGGAAAACATTCAGTACTTC
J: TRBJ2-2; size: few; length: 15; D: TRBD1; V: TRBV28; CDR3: CASRSGQGQGGELFF; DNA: TGTGCCAGCAGATCCGGACAGGGACAGGGCGGGGAGCTGTTTTTT
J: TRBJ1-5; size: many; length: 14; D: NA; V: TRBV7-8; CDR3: CASSSLRQSQPQHF; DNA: TGTGCCAGCAGCTCATTGAGACAGAGTCAGCCCCAGCATTTT
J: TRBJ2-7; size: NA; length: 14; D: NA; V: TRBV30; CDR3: CAWSVPARSYEQYF; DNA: TGTGCCTGGAGTGTACCTGCCCGTAGCTACGAGCAGTACTTC
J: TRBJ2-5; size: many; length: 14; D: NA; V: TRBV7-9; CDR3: CASSPGVPQETQYF; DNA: TGTGCCAGCAGCCCAGGGGTTCCCCAAGAGACCCAGTACTTC
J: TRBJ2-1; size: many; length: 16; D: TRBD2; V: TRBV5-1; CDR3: CASSLDGLASYNEQFF; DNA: TGCGCCAGCAGCTTGGACGGACTAGCGAGTTACAATGAGCAGTTCTTC
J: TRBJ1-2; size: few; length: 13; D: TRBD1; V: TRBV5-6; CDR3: CASSDGTAYGYTF; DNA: TGTGCCAGCAGCGACGGGACAGCGTATGGCTACACCTTC
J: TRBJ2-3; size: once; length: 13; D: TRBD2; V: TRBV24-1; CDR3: CATSAGRTDTQYF; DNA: TGTGCCACCAGTGCCGGGAGGACAGATACGCAGTATTTT
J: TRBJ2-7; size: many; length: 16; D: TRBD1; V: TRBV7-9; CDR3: CASSLDPGQGRYEQYF; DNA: TGTGCCAGCAGCTTAGATCCAGGACAGGGCCGCTACGAGCAGTACTTC
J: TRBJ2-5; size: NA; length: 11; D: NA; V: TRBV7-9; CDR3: CASRGEKTQYF; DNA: TGTGCCAGCAGGGGGGAGAAGACCCAGTACTTC
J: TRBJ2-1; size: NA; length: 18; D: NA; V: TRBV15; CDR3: CATSRDLPSWSSYNEQFF; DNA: TGTGCCACCAGCAGAGATCTACCTAGTTGGAGCTCCTACAATGAGCAGTTCTTC
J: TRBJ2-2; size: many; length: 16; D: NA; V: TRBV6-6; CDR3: CASSTPQGYSAGELFF; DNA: TGTGCCAGCAGTACCCCTCAGGGGTATTCCGCCGGGGAGCTGTTTTTT
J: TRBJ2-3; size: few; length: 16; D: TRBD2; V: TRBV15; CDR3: CATSSRLAGGLDTQYF; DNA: TGTGCCACCAGCAGCCGACTAGCGGGGGGACTCGATACGCAGTATTTT
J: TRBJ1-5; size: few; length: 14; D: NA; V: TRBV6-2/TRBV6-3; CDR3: CASSYGGDYQPQHF; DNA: TGTGCCAGCAGTTACGGGGGGGACTATCAGCCCCAGCATTTT
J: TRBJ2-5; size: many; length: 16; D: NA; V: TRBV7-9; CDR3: CASSFRGDSGEETQYF; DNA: TGTGCCAGCAGCTTCCGGGGGGACAGTGGGGAAGAGACCCAGTACTTC
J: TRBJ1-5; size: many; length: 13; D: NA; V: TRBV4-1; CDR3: CASSQAGSQPQHF; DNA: TGCGCCAGCAGCCAAGCCGGGAGTCAGCCCCAGCATTTT
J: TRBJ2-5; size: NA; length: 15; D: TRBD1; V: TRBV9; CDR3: CASSGTGAMDETQYF; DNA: TGTGCCAGCAGCGGGACAGGGGCTATGGACGAGACCCAGTACTTC
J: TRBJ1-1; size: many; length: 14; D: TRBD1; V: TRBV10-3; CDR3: CAISPGQRNTEAFF; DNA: TGTGCCATCAGTCCGGGACAGAGGAACACTGAAGCTTTCTTT
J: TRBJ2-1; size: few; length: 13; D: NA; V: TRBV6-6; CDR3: CASSYSSNNEQFF; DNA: TGTGCCAGCAGTTACTCCTCCAACAATGAGCAGTTCTTC